This entry features one TCR beta chain sequence. The J segment lost 5 bases and the V segment lost 6 bases, leaving 7 bases of the junction unmatched. The CDR3 length is 15 residues. Germline V CDR1 and CDR2: MNHNY, SVGAGI (reference sequence). The data were taken from a study of blood T cell repertoires in COVID-19. Overall study context: Sites in the United States, Italy and Spain provided acute and convalescent COVID-19 samples. T cells, B-cell-depleted T cells, or PBMCs provided the cDNA or gDNA that served as material.

Original data processing: Amplification with reference gene primers provided the estimates of nucleated cell counts. Produced via immunoSEQ multiplex PCR; TCRdb's table is partial and in-frame only. The V and J calls and clone size were taken over from that table, and D and trimming were inferred from the DNA. Altogether nearly 40,000 clones are present, 86% being singletons, with the ten largest covering around a fifth. The sample taken for sequencing was peripheral blood. This clonotype was obtained from a man aged 50 to 60 in a cohort sampled during active COVID-19. The chain carries TRBV6-6 and TRBJ1-1, with TRBD1 identical over 12 bases. The CDR3 DNA follows: TGTGCCAGCAGGGCCCGGGACAGGGGGCTAACTGAAGCTTTCTTT. Translating it yields CASRARDRGLTEAFF.